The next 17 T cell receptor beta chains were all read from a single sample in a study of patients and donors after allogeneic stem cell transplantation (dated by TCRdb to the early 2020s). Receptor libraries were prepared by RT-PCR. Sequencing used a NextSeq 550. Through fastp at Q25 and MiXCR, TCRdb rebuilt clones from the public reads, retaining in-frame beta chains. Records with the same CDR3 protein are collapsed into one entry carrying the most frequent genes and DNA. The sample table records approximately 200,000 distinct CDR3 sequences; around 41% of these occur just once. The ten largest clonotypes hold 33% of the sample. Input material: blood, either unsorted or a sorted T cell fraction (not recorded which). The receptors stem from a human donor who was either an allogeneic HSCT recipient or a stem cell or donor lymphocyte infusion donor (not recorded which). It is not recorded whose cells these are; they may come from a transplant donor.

CDR3 in amino acids: CASSNYRESSGNTIYF. The CDR3 DNA reads TGTGCCAGCAGCAATTACAGGGAAAGCTCTGGAAACACCATATATTTT. The chain recombines TRBV7-6 with TRBJ1-3, with D maybe TRBD1 (6 bases). V was pared by 5 bases and J by 0 bases, with 14 bases between. This CDR3 region has 16 residues. Germline-derived CDR1 and CDR2 are SGHVS and FNYEAQ.

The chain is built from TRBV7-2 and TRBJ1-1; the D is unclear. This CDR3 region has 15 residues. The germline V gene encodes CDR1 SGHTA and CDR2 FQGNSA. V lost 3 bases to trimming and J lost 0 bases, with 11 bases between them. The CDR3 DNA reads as TGTGCCAGCAGCTTTATTATGCAGATGAACACTGAAGCTTTCTTT. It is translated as CASSFIMQMNTEAFF.

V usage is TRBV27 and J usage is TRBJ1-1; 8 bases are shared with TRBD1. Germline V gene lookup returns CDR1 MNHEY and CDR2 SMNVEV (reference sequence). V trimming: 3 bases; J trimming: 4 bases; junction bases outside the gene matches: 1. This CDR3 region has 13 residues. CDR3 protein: CASSFTGGTEAFF. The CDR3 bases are TGTGCCAGCAGTTTTACAGGGGGCACTGAAGCTTTCTTT.

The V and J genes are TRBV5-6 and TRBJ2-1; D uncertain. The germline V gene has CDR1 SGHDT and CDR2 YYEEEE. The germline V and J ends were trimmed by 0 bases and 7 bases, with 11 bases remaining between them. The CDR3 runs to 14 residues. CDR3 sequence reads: CASSLVHPGNEQFF. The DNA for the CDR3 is TGTGCCAGCAGCTTGGTCCATCCGGGTAATGAGCAGTTCTTC.

In DNA form, the CDR3 reads TGTGCCAGCAGTGACCCTAAGGGTGTGAACACTGAAGCTTTCTTT. Protein product: CASSDPKGVNTEAFF. The J gene is TRBJ1-1, the V gene TRBV2, with D unclear. This CDR3 is built from 15 residues. V was cut by 3 bases and J by 0 bases, with 11 bases left in between. Germline V gene lookup returns CDR1 SNHLY and CDR2 FYNNEI.

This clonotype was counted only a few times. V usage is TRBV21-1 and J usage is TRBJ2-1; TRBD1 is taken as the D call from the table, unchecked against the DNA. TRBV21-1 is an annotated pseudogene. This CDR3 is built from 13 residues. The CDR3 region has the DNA TGTGCCAGCAGCAAACCCCCGGACAATGAGCAGTTCTTC. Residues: CASSKPPDNEQFF.

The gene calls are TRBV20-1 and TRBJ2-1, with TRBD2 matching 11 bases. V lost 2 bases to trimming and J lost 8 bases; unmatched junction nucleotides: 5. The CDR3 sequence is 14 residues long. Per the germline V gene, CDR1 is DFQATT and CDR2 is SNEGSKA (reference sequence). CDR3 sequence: CSARYSGRAHEQFF. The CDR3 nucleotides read TGCAGTGCTAGATATAGCGGGAGGGCCCATGAGCAGTTCTTC.

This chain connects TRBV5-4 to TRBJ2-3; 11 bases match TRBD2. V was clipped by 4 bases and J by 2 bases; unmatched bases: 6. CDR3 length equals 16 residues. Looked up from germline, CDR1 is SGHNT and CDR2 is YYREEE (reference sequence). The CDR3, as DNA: TGTGCCAGCAGCAGGGGACTAGCGGACTTCACAGATACGCAGTATTTT. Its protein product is CASSRGLADFTDTQYF.

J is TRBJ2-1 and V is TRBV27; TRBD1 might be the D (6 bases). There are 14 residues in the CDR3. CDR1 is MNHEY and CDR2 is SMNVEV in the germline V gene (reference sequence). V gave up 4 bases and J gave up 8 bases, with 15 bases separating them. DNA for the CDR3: TGTGCCAGCAGTTCCAGGGGAATTAAGCATGAGCAGTTCTTC. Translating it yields CASSSRGIKHEQFF.

The CDR3 DNA follows: TGTGCCAGCAGCCAGGGCCCGGGGGCTGAAGCTTTCTTT. Its translation is CASSQGPGAEAFF. The chain employs TRBV11-2 and TRBJ1-1; a weak D match, TRBD1 (5 bases). The CDR3 is 13 residues long. Trimming took off 5 bases at V and 6 bases at J, with 13 bases between the two ends. Per germline, CDR1 SGHAT and CDR2 FQNNGV. The entire variable domain, with the rest obtained from reference TRBV11-2 and TRBJ1-1, is as follows: EAGVAQSPRYKIIEKRQSVAFWCNPISGHATLYWYQQILGQGPKLLIQFQNNGVVDDSQLPKDRFSAERLKGVDSTLKIQPAKLEDSAVYLCASSQGPGAEAFFGQGTRLTVV.

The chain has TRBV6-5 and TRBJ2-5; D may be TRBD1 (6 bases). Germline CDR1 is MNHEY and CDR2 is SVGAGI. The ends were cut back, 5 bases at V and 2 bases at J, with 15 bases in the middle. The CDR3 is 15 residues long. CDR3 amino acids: CASSTPSGVQETQYF. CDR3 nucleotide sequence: TGTGCCAGCAGTACCCCTTCAGGGGTGCAAGAGACCCAGTACTTC.

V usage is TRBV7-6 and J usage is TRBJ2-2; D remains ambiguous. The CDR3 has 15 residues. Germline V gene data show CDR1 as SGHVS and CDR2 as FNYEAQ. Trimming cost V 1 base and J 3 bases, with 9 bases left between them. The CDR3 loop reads CASSLDRQYTGELFF. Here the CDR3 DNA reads TGTGCCAGCAGCTTAGATCGGCAGTACACCGGGGAGCTGTTTTTT.

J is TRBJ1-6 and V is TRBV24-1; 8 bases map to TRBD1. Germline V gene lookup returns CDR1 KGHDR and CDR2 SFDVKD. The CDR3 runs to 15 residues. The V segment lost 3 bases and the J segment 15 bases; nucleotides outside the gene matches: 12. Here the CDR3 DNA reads TGTGCCACCAGTGATATTGGAAAAGGACAGGGCGGCCTCCACTTT. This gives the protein CATSDIGKGQGGLHF.

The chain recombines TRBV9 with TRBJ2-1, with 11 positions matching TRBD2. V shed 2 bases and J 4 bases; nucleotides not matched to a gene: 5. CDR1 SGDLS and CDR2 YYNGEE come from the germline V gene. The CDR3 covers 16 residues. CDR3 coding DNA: TGTGCCAGCAGCGTCCCACTAGCGGGAGTGTACAATGAGCAGTTCTTC. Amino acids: CASSVPLAGVYNEQFF. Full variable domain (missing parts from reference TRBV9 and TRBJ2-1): DSGVTQTPKHLITATGQRVTLRCSPRSGDLSVYWYQQSLDQGLQFLIQYYNGEERAKGNILERFSAQQFPDLHSELNLSSLELGDSALYFCASSVPLAGVYNEQFFGPGTRLTVL.

The DNA for the CDR3 is TGTGCCAGAACCGGGGCAGGCACCGGGGAGCTGTTTTTT. It translates to CARTGAGTGELFF. The gene calls are TRBV12-3 or TRBV12-4 and TRBJ2-2, with D tentatively TRBD1 or TRBD2 (5 bases each). The CDR3 has 13 residues. V dropped 9 bases and J dropped 4 bases, with 12 bases sitting between them.

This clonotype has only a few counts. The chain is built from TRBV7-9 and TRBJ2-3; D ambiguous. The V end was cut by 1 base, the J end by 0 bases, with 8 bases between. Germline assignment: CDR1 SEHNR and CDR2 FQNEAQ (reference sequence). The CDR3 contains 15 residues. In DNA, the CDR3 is TGTGCCAGCAGCTTAGACCTCCTGAGCACAGATACGCAGTATTTT. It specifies CASSLDLLSTDTQYF.

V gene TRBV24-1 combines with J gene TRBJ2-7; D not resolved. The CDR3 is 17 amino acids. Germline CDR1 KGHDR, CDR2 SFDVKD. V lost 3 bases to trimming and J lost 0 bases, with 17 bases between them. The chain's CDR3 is CATSDAALGKSSYEQYF. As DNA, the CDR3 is TGTGCCACCAGTGATGCCGCTCTAGGGAAGAGCTCCTACGAGCAGTACTTC.